These 9 T cell receptor beta chains came from one sample sequenced in a study of regulatory T cells in long-lasting Graves disease. Arm-PCR of CDR3 regions and iRepertoire HTBI primers were the basis on which TCR beta libraries were built. TCRdb reprocessed the multiplex PCR reads via MiXCR and lists one record per CDR3 protein. The table lists roughly 560,000 distinct CDR3 sequences, 15% to 20% of them singletons. Time point described: newly diagnosed GD, antithyroid drugs for less than 3 months. Extracted RNA from PBMCs served as the source of the TCR library. This sample also belongs to another study, concerning T cells in Graves' hyperthyroidism and ophthalmopathy.

Source: peripheral blood mononuclear cells (PBMCs), taken at new diagnosis, from a patient treated with antithyroid drugs. Source of these receptors: a woman aged 35-65 years with Graves disease.

This clonotype was picked up many times. The chain combines TRBV2 with TRBJ2-3, with a possible D match to TRBD1 (5 bases). The CDR3 has 13 amino acids. Trimming cost V 6 bases and J 4 bases, with 11 bases left between them. Germline V lookup: CDR1 SNHLY, CDR2 FYNNEI. The CDR3, as DNA: TGTGCCAGCAGCCAGGGTCTGGCAGATACGCAGTATTTT. Translation: CASSQGLADTQYF.

The chain combines TRBV6-1 with TRBJ1-6; D may be TRBD1 (5 bases). CDR1 MNHNS and CDR2 SASEGT come from the germline V gene. This CDR3 contains 13 residues. V was clipped by 8 bases and J by 7 bases, with 12 bases between them. The CDR3 sequence: CASARGLNSPLHF. The CDR3, as DNA: TGTGCCAGCGCTAGGGGCCTCAATTCACCCCTCCACTTT.

V usage is TRBV19 and J usage is TRBJ1-4; the match to TRBD1 covers 7 bases. The length of the CDR3 is 15 residues. Trimming cost V 5 bases and J 6 bases; bases outside gene matches: 9. Germline CDR1 LNHDA, CDR2 SQIVND (reference sequence). The CDR3 nucleotides are TGTGCCAGTAGTTCCTCCGGGACAGATTATGAAAAACTGTTTTTT. This translates into CASSSSGTDYEKLFF.

CDR3 loop: CASSSGRTGTINEQFF. CDR3 DNA: TGTGCCAGCAGTTCCGGCCGGACAGGGACCATCAATGAGCAGTTCTTC. The V gene is TRBV12-3 or TRBV12-4, the J gene TRBJ2-1; 8 bases agree with TRBD1. The CDR3 extends over 16 amino acids. The J segment lost 6 bases and the V segment lost 4 bases, leaving 11 bases of the junction unmatched.

In its sample, this clonotype was seen many times. CDR3 DNA sequence: TGTGCCAGCAGTGGGACGGCGATATCCTATGGCTACACCTTC. Encoded protein: CASSGTAISYGYTF. The J gene is TRBJ1-2, the V gene TRBV2; D gene uncertain. CDR3 length: 14 residues. Between the trimmed V and J ends, which lost 4 bases and 4 bases, there was a span of 13 bases. The germline CDR1 and CDR2 sequences are SNHLY and FYNNEI.

This clonotype was observed a handful of times. Germline and junction disagree at one end, which may indicate a read error. The chain couples TRBV5-7 to TRBJ1-5; D unclear. TRBV5-7 is an open reading frame, and its role is uncertain. CDR3 length: 16 amino acids. The CDR3 region has the DNA TGTGCCAGCAGCTGGGTGGAGAACGATAGCAATCGGCCCCAGCATTTT. This translates into CASSWVENDSNRPQHF.

This chain links TRBV29-1 with TRBJ1-2; D not certain. Germline CDR1 SQVTM, CDR2 ANQGSEA. The CDR3 covers 15 residues. V was pared by 6 bases and J by 0 bases, with 17 bases between. The CDR3 region is CSVVLQTGPNYGYTF. The CDR3 DNA follows: TGCAGCGTAGTTTTACAAACGGGCCCTAACTATGGCTACACCTTC. Based on the CDR3 plus reference TRBV29-1 and TRBJ1-2, the full variable domain is SAVISQKPSRDICQRGTSLTIQCQVDSQVTMMFWYRQQPGQSLTLIATANQGSEATYESGFVIDKFPISRPNLTFSTLTVSNMSPEDSSIYLCSVVLQTGPNYGYTFGSGTRLTVV.

The V and J genes are TRBV30 and TRBJ2-2; 9 nucleotides agree with TRBD1. Germline CDR1 and CDR2: GTSNPN and SVGIG (reference sequence). V gave up 1 base and J gave up 8 bases; unmatched junction bases: 5. The CDR3 sequence is 14 residues long. The CDR3 loop is CAWSAGQGKGELFF. CDR3 sequence (DNA): TGTGCCTGGAGTGCGGGACAGGGTAAAGGGGAGCTGTTTTTT.

This clonotype was observed many times. This chain uses TRBV2 with TRBJ2-7; 9 nucleotides line up with TRBD2. Per germline, CDR1 SNHLY and CDR2 FYNNEI. There are 15 residues in the CDR3. The J segment lost 7 bases and the V segment lost 4 bases, leaving 11 bases of the junction unmatched. CDR3 DNA: TGTGCCAGCAGTGGATATTTAGCGGGGGCGGATGAGCAGTACTTC. Protein: CASSGYLAGADEQYF.